What follows are 7 T cell receptor beta chains derived from one specimen sequenced in a study of tumor and adjacent non-tumor tissue in lung cancer. No cell sorting was done before RNA was extracted from the tissue. Three rounds of nested PCR, following a modified ARM-PCR protocol, produced the TCRbeta library. TCRdb reprocessed the multiplex PCR reads with MiXCR, giving one entry per CDR3 protein. The table lists more than 75,000 distinct CDR3 sequences, roughly 80% of them singletons. Sequencing input: lung tumor tissue. Every receptor here comes from a woman between 45 and 60 years old with non-small cell lung cancer.

This clonotype was counted only a few times. A read error may produce the germline difference seen at one junction end. The chain recombines TRBV4-3 with TRBJ2-1; TRBD2 might be the D (6 bases). CDR1 and CDR2 (germline): LGHNA, YSLEER. The CDR3 totals 16 residues. The CDR3 is CASSRDGGRIYNKQFF. Here the CDR3 DNA reads TGCGCCAGCAGCCGAGATGGGGGGAGGATCTACAATAAGCAGTTCTTC.

J is TRBJ2-7 and V is TRBV11-1; a weak D match, TRBD1 (5 bases). V lost 5 bases and J 1 base, leaving 9 bases between the germline ends. The germline CDR1 and CDR2 sequences are SGHAT and FQDESV (reference sequence). CDR3 length equals 13 residues. CDR3 bases: TGTGCCAGCAGCCTCAGGGCGTCCTACGAGCAGTACTTC. It translates to CASSLRASYEQYF.

The chain uses TRBV5-1 and TRBJ2-2, with D unresolved. The CDR3 spans 15 residues. Per the germline V gene, CDR1 is SGHRS and CDR2 is YFSETQ. V lost 4 bases to trimming and J lost 2 bases, with 12 bases between them. In nucleotides, the CDR3 is TGCGCCAGCAGCAAGGGTGCCCTCAACACCGGGGAGCTGTTTTTT. The encoded protein is CASSKGALNTGELFF.

As regards this clonotype: The missing conserved phenylalanine or tryptophan at the end of this CDR3 makes a read error likely. DNA of the CDR3: TGCAGTGCGAGGAGGTTTGGGGCCCGGGACGGAAGCGAGCAGTACTTA. Translation: CSARRFGARDGSEQYL. This chain links TRBV20-1 with TRBJ2-7; perhaps D is TRBD1 or TRBD2 (5 bases each). The CDR3 contains 16 residues. Deletions cut 6 bases from V and 6 bases from J, with 27 bases between. Germline CDR1 is DFQATT and CDR2 is SNEGSKA (reference sequence).

The chain joins TRBV10-1 to TRBJ2-2; a possible D gene is TRBD2 (5 bases). This CDR3 is built from 18 residues. Germline CDR1 and CDR2: WNHNN and SYGVQD (reference sequence). V lost 1 base and J lost 10, with 25 bases in between. CDR3 protein: CASSEFSSGSVDTTELFF. The CDR3, as DNA: TGCGCCAGCAGTGAGTTCTCCAGCGGTAGCGTCGACACCACGGAGCTGTTTTTT.

The chain couples TRBV14 to TRBJ2-1; a possible D gene is TRBD2 (5 bases). Germline lookup yields CDR1 SGHDN and CDR2 FVKESK. The ends were cut back, 4 bases at V and 12 bases at J, with 16 bases in the middle. The length of the CDR3 is 13 residues. This CDR3 is CASSPSLVGGQFF. CDR3 sequence (DNA): TGTGCCAGCAGCCCCTCACTAGTCGGAGGGCAGTTCTTC.

This clonotype was detected many times. The V call is TRBV28, the J call TRBJ2-7, with D uncertain. V lost 6 bases, J lost 2 bases, and 8 bases lay in between. From germline, CDR1 is MDHEN and CDR2 SYDVKM. The CDR3 has 12 amino acids. The CDR3 protein is CASSSQPYEQYF. The CDR3, as DNA: TGTGCCAGCAGCAGCCAGCCCTACGAGCAGTACTTC.